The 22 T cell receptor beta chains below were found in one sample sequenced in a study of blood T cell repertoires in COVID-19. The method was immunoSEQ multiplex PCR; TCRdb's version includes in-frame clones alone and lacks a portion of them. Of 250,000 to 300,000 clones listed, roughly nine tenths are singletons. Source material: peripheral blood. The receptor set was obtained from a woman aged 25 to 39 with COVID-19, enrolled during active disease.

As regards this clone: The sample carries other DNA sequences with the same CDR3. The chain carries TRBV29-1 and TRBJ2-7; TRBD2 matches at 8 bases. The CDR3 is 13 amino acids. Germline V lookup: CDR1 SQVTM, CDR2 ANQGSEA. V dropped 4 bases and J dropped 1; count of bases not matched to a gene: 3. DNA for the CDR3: TGCAGCGTTGGCACTAGCGGATCCTACGAGCAGTACTTC. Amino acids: CSVGTSGSYEQYF.

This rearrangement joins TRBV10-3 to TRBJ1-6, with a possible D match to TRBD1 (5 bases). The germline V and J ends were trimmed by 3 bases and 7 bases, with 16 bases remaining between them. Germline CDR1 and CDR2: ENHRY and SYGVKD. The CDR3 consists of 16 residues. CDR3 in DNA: TGTGCCATCAGTGACGGGGGGGGAGGCTTAAATTCACCCCTCCACTTT. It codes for CAISDGGGGLNSPLHF.

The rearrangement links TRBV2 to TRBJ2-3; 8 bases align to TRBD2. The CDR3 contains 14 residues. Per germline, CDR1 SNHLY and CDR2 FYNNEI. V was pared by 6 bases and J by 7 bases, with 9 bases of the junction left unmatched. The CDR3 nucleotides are TGTGCCAGCAGCCCACCCGGGGGGGGAAATACGCAGTATTTT. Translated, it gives CASSPPGGGNTQYF.

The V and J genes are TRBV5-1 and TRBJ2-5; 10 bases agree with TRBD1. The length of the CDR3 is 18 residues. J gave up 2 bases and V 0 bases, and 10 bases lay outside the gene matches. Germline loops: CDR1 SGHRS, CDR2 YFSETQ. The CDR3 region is CASSLDIWRTGGQETQYF. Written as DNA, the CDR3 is TGCGCCAGCAGCTTGGATATTTGGAGGACAGGGGGACAAGAGACCCAGTACTTC.

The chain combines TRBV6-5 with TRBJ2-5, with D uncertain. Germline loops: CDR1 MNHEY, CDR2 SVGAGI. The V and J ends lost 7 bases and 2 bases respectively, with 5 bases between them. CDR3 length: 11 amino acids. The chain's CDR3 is CASIRQETQYF. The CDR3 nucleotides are TGTGCCAGCATCCGGCAAGAGACCCAGTACTTC.

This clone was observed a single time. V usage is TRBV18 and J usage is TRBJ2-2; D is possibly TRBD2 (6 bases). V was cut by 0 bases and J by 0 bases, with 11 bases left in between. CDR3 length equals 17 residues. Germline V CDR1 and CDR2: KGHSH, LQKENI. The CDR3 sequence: CASSPPPGAPNTGELFF. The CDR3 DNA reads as TGTGCCAGCTCACCACCGCCGGGAGCCCCGAACACCGGGGAGCTGTTTTTT.

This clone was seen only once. Here the CDR3 DNA reads TGTGCCAGCAGGGACCTAGCGGGATCCTACGAGCAGTACTTC. This gives the protein CASRDLAGSYEQYF. This chain links TRBV6-5 with TRBJ2-7, with 9 bases identical to TRBD2. Germline CDR1 reads MNHEY; CDR2 reads SVGAGI. Losses at the gene ends were 6 bases for V and 1 base for J; bases not matched to a gene: 4. The CDR3 is 14 residues long.

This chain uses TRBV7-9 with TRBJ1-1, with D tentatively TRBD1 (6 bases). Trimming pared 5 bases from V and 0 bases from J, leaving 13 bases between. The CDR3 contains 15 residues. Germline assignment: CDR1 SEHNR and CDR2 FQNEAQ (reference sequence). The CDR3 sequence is CASSPRDILNTEAFF. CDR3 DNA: TGTGCCAGCAGCCCACGGGACATCCTGAACACTGAAGCTTTCTTT.

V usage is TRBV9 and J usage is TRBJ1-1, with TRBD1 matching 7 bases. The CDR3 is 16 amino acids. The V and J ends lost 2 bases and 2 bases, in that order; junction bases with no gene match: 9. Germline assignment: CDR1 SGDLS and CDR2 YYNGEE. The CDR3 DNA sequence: TGTGCCAGCAGCGTCGGGGCAGGGGGGTTTAACACTGAAGCTTTCTTT. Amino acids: CASSVGAGGFNTEAFF.

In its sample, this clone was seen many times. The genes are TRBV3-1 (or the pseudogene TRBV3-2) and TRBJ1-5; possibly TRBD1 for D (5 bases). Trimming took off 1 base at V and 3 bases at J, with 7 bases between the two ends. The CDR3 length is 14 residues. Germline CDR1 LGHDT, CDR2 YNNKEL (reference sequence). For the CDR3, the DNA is TGTGCCAGCAGCCAAGGACAGCACAATCAGCCCCAGCATTTT. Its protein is CASSQGQHNQPQHF.

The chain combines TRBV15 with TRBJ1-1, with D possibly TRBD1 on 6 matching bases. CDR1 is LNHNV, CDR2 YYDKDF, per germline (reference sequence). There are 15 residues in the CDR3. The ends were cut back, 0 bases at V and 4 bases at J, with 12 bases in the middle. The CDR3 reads CATSRDGQGSTEAFF. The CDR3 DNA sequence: TGTGCCACCAGCAGAGATGGGCAGGGGAGCACTGAAGCTTTCTTT.

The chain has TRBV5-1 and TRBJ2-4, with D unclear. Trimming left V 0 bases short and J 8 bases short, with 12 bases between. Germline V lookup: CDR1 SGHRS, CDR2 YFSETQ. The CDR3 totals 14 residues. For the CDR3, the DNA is TGCGCCAGCAGCTTGGACAGTTTGGGTGACATTCAGTACTTC. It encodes CASSLDSLGDIQYF.

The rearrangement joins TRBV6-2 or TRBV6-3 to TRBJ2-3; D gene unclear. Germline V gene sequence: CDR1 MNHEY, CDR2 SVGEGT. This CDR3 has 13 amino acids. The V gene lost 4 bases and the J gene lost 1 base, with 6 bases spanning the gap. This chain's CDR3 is CASSFPGTDTQYF. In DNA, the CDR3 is TGTGCCAGCAGTTTCCCCGGCACAGATACGCAGTATTTT.

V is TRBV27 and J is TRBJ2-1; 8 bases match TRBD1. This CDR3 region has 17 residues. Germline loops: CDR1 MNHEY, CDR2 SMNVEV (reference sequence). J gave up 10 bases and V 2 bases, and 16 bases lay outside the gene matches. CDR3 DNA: TGTGCCAGCAGTTTACTTGGCCGCGGACAGGGTGTGGGCGAGCAGTTCTTC. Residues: CASSLLGRGQGVGEQFF.

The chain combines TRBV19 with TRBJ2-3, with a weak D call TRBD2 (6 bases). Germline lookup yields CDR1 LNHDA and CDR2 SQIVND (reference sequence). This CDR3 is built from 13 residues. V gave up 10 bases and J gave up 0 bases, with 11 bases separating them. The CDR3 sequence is CATEGASTDTQYF. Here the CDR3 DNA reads TGTGCCACGGAGGGCGCTAGCACAGATACGCAGTATTTT.

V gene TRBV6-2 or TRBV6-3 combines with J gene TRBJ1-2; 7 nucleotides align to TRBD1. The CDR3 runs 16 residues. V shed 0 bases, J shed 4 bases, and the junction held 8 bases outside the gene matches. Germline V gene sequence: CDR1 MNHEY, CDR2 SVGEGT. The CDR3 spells CASSYSPVQGSYGYTF. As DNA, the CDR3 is TGTGCCAGCAGTTACTCTCCTGTACAGGGGTCCTATGGCTACACCTTC.

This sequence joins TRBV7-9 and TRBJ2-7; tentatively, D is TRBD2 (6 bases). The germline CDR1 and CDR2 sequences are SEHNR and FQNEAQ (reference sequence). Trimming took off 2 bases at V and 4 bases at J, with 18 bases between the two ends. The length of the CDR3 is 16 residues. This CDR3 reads CASSLSFGTHDYEQYF. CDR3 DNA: TGTGCCAGCAGCTTAAGTTTCGGGACTCACGATTACGAGCAGTACTTC. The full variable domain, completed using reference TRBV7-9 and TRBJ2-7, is DTGVSQNPRHKITKRGQNVTFRCDPISEHNRLYWYRQTLGQGPEFLTYFQNEAQLEKSRLLSDRFSAERPKGSFSTLEIQRTEQGDSAMYLCASSLSFGTHDYEQYFGPGTRLTVT.

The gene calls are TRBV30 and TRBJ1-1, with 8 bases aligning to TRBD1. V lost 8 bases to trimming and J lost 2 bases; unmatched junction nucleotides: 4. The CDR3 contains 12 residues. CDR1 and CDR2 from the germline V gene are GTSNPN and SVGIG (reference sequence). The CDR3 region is CASDRGNTEAFF. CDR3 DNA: TGTGCCAGCGACAGGGGAAACACTGAAGCTTTCTTT.

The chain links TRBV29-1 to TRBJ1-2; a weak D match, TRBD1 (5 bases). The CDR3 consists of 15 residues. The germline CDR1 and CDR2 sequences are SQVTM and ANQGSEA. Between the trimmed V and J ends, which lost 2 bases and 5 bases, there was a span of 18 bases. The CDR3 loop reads CSVETLFRDGYGYTF. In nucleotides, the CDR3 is TGCAGCGTTGAAACCCTTTTCAGGGATGGATATGGCTACACCTTC. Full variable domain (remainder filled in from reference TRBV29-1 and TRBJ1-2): SAVISQKPSRDICQRGTSLTIQCQVDSQVTMMFWYRQQPGQSLTLIATANQGSEATYESGFVIDKFPISRPNLTFSTLTVSNMSPEDSSIYLCSVETLFRDGYGYTFGSGTRLTVV.

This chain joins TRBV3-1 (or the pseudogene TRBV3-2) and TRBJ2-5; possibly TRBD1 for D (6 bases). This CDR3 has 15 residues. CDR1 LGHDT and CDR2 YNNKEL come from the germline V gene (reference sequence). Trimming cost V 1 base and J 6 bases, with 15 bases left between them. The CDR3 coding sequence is TGTGCCAGCAGCCAAGTAGGGGACACCACGCAGACCCAGTACTTC. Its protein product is CASSQVGDTTQTQYF.

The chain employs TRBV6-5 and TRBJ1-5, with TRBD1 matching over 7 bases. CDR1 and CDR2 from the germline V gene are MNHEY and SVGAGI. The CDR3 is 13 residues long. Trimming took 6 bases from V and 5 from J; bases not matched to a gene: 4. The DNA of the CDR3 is TGTGCCAGCAGCTCTGACAGGGATCAGCCCCAGCATTTT. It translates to CASSSDRDQPQHF.

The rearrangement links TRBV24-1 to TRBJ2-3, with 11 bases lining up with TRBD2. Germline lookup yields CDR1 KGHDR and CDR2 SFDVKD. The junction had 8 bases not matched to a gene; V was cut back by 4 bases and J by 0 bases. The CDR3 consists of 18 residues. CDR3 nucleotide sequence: TGTGCCACCAGTGACTCAAGACTAGCGGGGCTTAGCACAGATACGCAGTATTTT. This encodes CATSDSRLAGLSTDTQYF.